This TCR beta chain derives from a study of T cell repertoires in cytomegalovirus infection. Study-level results: Pooled public TCR beta family frequency picked out CMV carriers with the relevant HLA.

TCRdb re-derived calls from the reads in MiXCR, one entry per CDR3 protein. This repertoire shows about 740,000 distinct CDR3 sequences, roughly a third found once; its top ten account for 2.5% to 3%. This CDR3 is 14 amino acids long. V lost 10 bases to trimming and J lost 0 bases, with 10 bases between them. The germline CDR1 and CDR2 sequences are SEHNR and FQNEAQ (reference sequence). Points on this clonotype: Its antigen remains unidentified.

The sample taken for sequencing was PBMCs. The chain links TRBV7-9 to TRBJ1-6; possible D gene TRBD1, 5 bases. The sequence came from a human donor in good health (CMV status not recorded). Some clones in this sample may be carry-over from other donors' samples. CDR3 sequence reads: CATQGGSYNSPLHF. CDR3 bases: TGTGCCACCCAGGGCGGCTCCTATAATTCACCCCTCCACTTT.